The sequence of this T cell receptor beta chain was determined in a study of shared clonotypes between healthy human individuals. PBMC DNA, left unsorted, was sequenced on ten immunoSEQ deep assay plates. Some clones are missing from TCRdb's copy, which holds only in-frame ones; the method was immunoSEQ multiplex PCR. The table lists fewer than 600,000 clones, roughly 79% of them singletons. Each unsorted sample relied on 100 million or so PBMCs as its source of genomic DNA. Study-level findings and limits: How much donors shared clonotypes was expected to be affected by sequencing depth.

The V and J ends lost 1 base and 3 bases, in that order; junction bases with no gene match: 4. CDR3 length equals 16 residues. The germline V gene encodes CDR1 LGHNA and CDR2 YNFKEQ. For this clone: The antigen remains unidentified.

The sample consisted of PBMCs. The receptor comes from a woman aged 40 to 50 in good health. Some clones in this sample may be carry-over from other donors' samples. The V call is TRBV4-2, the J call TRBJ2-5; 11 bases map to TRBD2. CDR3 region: CASSQGGLADKETQYF. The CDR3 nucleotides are TGTGCCAGCAGCCAAGGGGGACTAGCGGATAAAGAGACCCAGTACTTC.